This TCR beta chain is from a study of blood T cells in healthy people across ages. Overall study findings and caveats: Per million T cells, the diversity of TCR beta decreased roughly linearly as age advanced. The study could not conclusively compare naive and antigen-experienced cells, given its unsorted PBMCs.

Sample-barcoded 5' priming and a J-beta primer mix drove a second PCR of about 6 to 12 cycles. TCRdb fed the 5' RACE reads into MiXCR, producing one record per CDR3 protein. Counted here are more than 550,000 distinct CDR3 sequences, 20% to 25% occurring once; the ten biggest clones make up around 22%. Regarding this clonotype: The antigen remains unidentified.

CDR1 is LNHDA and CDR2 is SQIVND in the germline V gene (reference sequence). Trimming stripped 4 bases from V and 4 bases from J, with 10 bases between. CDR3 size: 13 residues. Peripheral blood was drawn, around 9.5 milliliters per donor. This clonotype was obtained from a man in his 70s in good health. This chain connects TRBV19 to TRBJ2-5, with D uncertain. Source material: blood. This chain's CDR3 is CASSSPPPETQYF. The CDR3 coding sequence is TGTGCCAGTAGTAGCCCCCCCCCAGAGACCCAGTACTTC.